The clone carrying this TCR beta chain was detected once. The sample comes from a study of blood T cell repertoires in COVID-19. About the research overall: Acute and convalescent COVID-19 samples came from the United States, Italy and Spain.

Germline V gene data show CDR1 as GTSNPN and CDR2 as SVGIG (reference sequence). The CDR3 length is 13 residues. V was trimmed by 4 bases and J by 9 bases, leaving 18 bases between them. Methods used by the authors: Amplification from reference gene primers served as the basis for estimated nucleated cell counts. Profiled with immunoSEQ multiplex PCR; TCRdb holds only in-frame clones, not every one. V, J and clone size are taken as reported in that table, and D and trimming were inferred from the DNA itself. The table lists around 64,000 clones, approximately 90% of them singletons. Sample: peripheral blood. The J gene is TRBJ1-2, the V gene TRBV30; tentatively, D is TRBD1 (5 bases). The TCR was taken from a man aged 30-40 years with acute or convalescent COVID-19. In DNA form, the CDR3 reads TGTGCCTGGATGGCGAGACAGTCCTCCAGCTACACCTTC. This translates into CAWMARQSSSYTF.